This T cell receptor beta chain was sequenced during a study of blood T cell repertoires in COVID-19. For the study at large: T cells, B-cell-depleted T cells, or PBMCs supplied cDNA or gDNA.

Trimming removed 2 bases from V and 3 bases from J; junction bases left unmatched: 6. Germline V lookup: CDR1 MRHNA, CDR2 SNTAGT. There are 17 residues in the CDR3. Study processing details: The assay estimated nucleated cells by amplifying reference gene primers. Libraries were prepared by immunoSEQ multiplex PCR; TCRdb keeps only in-frame clonotypes and omits some of them. V and J calls and clone size come straight from that table; D and trimming were deduced from the DNA. The sample yields a few hundred thousand clones, around 90% seen once. Sequenced material: peripheral blood. The V call is TRBV6-4, the J call TRBJ2-6, with 8 bases matching TRBD2. This TCR came from a man between 65 and 79 years old with acute or convalescent COVID-19. The CDR3, as DNA: TGTGCCAGCAGTGACACCGGGGGGGGGTATGGGGCCAACGTCCTGACTTTC. Translated, it gives CASSDTGGGYGANVLTF.